This entry describes one T cell receptor beta chain. The data were obtained in a study of blood T cell repertoires in COVID-19. Across the study: The analysed material was cDNA or gDNA that came from T cells, B-cell-depleted T cells, or PBMCs.

Per germline, CDR1 SGHDT and CDR2 YYEEEE. The CDR3 is 15 amino acids. Losses at the gene ends were 2 bases for V and 5 bases for J; bases not matched to a gene: 5. The study recruited people aged about 18 to 95 years across 24 US areas. Original processing notes: Amplification of reference gene primers provided the estimated nucleated cell counts. The protocol was immunoSEQ multiplex PCR, while the TCRdb copy is restricted to in-frame clones and leaves out a portion. V and J calls and clone size are those listed in that table; D and trimming were worked out from the DNA. The table shows under 200,000 clones, with roughly 86% occurring only once.

The sequenced material came from PBMCs or T cells enriched from blood (not recorded which). The chain employs TRBV5-6 and TRBJ1-1; 11 positions agree with TRBD1. The clonotype was recovered from a woman aged 40 to 55 in a cohort exposed to, infected with or recovered from COVID-19 (not recorded which). The CDR3 spells CASSFGTGGLTEAFF. The CDR3 DNA reads as TGTGCCAGCAGCTTTGGGACAGGGGGTTTAACTGAAGCTTTCTTT.